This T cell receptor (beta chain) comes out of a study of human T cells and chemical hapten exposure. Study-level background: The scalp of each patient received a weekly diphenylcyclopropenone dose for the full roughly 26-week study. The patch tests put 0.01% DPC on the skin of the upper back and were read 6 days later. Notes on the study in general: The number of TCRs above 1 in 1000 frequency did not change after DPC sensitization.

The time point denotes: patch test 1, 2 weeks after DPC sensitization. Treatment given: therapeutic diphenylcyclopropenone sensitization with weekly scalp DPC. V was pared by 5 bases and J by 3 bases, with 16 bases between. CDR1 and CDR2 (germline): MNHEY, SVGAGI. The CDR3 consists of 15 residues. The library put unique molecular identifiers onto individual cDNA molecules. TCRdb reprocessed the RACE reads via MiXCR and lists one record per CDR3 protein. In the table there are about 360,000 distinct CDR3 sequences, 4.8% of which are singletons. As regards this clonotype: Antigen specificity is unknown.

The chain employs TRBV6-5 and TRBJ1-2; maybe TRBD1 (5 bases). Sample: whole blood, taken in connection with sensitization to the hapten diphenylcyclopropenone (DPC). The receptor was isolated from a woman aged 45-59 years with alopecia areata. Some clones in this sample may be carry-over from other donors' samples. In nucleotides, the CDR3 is TGTGCCAGCAGTAGTTCAAGGGGCAAAGACTATGGCTACACCTTC. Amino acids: CASSSSRGKDYGYTF.